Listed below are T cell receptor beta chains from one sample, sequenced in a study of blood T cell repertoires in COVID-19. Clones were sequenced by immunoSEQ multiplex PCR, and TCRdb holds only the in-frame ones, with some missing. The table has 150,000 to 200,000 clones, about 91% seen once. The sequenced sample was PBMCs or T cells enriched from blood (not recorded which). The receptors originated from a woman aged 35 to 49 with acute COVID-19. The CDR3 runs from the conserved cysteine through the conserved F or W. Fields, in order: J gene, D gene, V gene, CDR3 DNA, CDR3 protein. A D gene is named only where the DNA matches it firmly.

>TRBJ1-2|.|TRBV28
TGTGCCAGCAATCTAGGCGGAGGGGGGGCCTATGGCTACACCTTC
CASNLGGGGAYGYTF
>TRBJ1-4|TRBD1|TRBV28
TGTGCCAGCAGTTTATTCAAGGGGGCCGGTAATGAAAAACTGTTTTTT
CASSLFKGAGNEKLFF
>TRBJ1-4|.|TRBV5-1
TGCGCCAGCAGCTTGGTTGGCAGGGCCGATGAAAAACTGTTTTTT
CASSLVGRADEKLFF
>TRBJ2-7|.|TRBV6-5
TGTGCCAGCAGCCCAGGACGGGGGCAGTACTTC
CASSPGRGQYF
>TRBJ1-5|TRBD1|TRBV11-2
TGTGCCAGCAGCTACTCGACAGGGGGCAATCAGCCCCAGCATTTT
CASSYSTGGNQPQHF
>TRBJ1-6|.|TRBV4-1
TGCGCCAGCAGCCCCGGGTCCCCAGGGCTCTATAATTCACCCCTCCACTTT
CASSPGSPGLYNSPLHF
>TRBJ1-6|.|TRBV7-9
TGTGCCAGCAGCGAGATGAATTCACCCCTCCACTTT
CASSEMNSPLHF
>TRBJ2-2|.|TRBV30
TGTGCCTGGAACCAGGGAATGGACCGGGAGCTGTTTTTT
CAWNQGMDRELFF
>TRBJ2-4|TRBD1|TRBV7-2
TGTGCCAGCAGCCCACAGGGGTCCGTAGCCAAAAACATTCAGTACTTC
CASSPQGSVAKNIQYF
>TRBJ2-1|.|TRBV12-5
TGTGCTAGTGGTTTCTCAGGCGGGAATGAGCAGTTCTTC
CASGFSGGNEQFF